The source of this T cell receptor (beta chain) is a study of tumour-infiltrating T cells in Burkitt lymphoma. Study at large: All epidemiological Burkitt lymphoma subtypes were represented in the cohort. Repertoire clonality predicted overall and progression-free survival.

This CDR3 contains 14 residues. Germline loops: CDR1 LNHDA, CDR2 SQIVND (reference sequence). Trimming left V 11 bases short and J 5 bases short, with 20 bases between. Clones were read by immunoSEQ multiplex PCR, and TCRdb kept only the in-frame ones, dropping some. This table holds around 45,000 clones, around 31% found once. With regard to this clone: Its target is not known.

Study conclusions and caveats: Several public clonotypes were shared across many Burkitt lymphoma patients.

The chain has TRBV19 and TRBJ2-3; no clear D gene. Material: tumor tissue. This receptor was identified in a human donor with Burkitt lymphoma. CDR3 bases: TGTGCCTCTAGTATCGGTAGGCCCGGAGATACGCAGTATTTT. It translates to CASSIGRPGDTQYF.